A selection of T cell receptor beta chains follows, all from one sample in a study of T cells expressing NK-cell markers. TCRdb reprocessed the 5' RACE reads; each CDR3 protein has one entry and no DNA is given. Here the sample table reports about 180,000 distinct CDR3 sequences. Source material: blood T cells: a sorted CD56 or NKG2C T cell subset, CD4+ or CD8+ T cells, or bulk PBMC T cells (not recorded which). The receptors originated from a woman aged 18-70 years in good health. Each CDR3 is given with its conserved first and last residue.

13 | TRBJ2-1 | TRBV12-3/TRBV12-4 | CASSSDRYNEQFF
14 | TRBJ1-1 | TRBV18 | CASSPPGALTEAFF
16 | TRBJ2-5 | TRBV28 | CASSSSGRGTQETQYF
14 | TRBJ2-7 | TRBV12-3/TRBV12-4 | CASSLGQGGNEQYF
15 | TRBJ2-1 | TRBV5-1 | CASSRSGRAENEQFF
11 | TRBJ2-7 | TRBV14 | CASSQTSQQYF
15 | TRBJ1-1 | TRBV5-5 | CASSLGWGADTEAFF
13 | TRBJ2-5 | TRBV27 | CASSGGVGVTQYF
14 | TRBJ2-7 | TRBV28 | CASRSGTVVYEQYF
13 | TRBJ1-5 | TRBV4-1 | CASSQAHNQPQHF
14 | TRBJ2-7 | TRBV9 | CASSFSDRSYEQYF
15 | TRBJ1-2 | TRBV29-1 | CSVEDQGKTNYGYTF
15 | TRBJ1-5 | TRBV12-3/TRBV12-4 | CASSLETGLYQPQHF
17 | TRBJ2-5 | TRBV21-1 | CASSTRGGITGLETQYF
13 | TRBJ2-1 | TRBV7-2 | CASSLYEYNEQFF
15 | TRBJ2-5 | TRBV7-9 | CASSSRTGSRETQYF
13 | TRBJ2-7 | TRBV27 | CASRQGAGYEQYF
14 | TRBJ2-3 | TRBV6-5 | CASSFKLAGDTQYF
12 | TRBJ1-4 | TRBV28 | CASRDRGEKLFF
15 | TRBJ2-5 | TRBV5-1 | CASSLERGSGETQYF
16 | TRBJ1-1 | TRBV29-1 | CSVLGDGGGGNTEAFF
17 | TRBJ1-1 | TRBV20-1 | CSAHDSMRGGRDTEAFF
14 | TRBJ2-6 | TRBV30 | CAWSDPSGANVLTF
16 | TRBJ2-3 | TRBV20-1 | CSARGFLDWGTDTQYF
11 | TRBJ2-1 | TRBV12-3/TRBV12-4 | CASSRSIEQFF
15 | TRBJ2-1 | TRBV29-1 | CSVVPSHLSYNEQFF
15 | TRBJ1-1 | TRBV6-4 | CASTKQQGRCTEAFF
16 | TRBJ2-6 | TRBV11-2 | CASSSMGVSGANVLTF
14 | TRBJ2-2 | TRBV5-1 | CASSLGGRTGELFF